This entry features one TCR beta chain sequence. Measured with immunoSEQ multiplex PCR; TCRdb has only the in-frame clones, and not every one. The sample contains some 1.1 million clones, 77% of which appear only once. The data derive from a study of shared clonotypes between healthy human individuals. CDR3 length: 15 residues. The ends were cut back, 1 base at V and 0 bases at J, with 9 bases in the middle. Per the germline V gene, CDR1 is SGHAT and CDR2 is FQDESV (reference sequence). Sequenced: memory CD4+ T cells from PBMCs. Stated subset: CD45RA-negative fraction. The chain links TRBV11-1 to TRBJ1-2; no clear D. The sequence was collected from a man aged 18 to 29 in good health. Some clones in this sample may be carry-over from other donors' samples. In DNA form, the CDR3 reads TGTGCCAGCAGCTTAGGACACGAAGCTAACTATGGCTACACCTTC. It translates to CASSLGHEANYGYTF.